This entry features one T cell receptor (beta chain) sequence. Antigen specificity is unknown. These data come from a study of T cell responses to AZD1222 COVID-19 vaccine. Study results and caveats: Epitopes outside B.1.351 and B.1.1.7 mutated regions reportedly drew nearly half of spike TCRs. Baseline seropositivity occurred in only six AZD1222 recipients.

Produced via immunoSEQ multiplex PCR; TCRdb's table is partial and in-frame only. The repertoire holds some 93,000 clones, over 75% seen once, with 12% in the top ten. Second doses that came at about 4 or about 12 weeks were put together. This receptor was identified in an adult who received the AZD1222 COVID-19 vaccine. Sequences were derived from peripheral blood, sampled 28 days after the second AZD1222 dose.

Here the CDR3 reads CASSLLGNTEAFF. The CDR3 DNA reads as TGTGCCAGCAGCTTGTTAGGGAACACTGAAGCTTTCTTT. V usage is TRBV7-2 and J usage is TRBJ1-1; D is uncertain. V lost 3 bases and J lost 1, with 6 bases in between. The CDR3 runs 13 residues. The germline V gene has CDR1 SGHTA and CDR2 FQGNSA.